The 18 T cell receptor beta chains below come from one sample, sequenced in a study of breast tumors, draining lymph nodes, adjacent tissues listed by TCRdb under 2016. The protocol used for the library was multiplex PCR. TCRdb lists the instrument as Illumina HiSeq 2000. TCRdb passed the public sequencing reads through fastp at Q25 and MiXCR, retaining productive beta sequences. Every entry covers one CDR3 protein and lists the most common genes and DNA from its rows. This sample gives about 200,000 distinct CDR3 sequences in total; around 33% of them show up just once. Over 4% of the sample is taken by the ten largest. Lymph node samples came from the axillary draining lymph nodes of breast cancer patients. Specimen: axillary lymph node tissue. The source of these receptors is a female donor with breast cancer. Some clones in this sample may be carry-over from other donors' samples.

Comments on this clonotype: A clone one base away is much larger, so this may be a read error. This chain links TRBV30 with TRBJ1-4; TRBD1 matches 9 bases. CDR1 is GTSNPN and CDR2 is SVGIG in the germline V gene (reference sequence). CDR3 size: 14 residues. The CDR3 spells CVWSVGQGNEKLFF. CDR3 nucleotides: TGTGTCTGGAGTGTCGGACAGGGGAACGAAAAACTGTTTTTT. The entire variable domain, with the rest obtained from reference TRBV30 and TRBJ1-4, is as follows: SQTIHQWPATLVQPVGSPLSLECTVEGTSNPNLYWYRQAAGRGLQLLFYSVGIGQISSEVPQNLSASRPQDRQFILSSKKLLLSDSGFYLCVWSVGQGNEKLFFGSGTQLSVL.

The CDR3 coding sequence is TGTGCCAGCAGCTTAATGGCAGGGGTCCGGAACACCTTC. Translating gives CASSLMAGVRNTF. This sequence joins TRBV7-9 and TRBJ1-2; TRBD1 might be the D (6 bases). This CDR3 is built from 13 residues. Trimming removed 2 bases from V and 12 bases from J, with 16 bases in between. Per germline, CDR1 SEHNR and CDR2 FQNEAQ (reference sequence).

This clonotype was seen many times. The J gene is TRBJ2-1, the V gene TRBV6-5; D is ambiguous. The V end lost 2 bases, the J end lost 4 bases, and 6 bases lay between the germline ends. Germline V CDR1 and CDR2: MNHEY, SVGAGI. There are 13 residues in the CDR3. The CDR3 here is CASSYGRYNEQFF. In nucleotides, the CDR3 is TGTGCCAGCAGTTACGGCAGGTACAATGAGCAGTTCTTC.

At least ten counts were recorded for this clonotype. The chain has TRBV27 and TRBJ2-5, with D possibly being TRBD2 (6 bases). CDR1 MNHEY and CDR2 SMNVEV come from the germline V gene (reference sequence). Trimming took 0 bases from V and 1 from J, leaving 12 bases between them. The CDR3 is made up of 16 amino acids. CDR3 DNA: TGTGCCAGCAGTTTATCGTACGGGAGATCCCAAGAGACCCAGTACTTC. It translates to CASSLSYGRSQETQYF.

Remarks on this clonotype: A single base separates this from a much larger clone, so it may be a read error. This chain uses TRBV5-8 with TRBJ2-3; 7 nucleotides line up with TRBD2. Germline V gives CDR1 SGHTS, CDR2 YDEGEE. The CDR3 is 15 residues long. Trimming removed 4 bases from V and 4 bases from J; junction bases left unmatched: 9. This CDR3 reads CASSPLGAGADTQYF. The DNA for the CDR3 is TGTGCCAGCAGCCCCCTTGGCGCGGGGGCAGATACGCAGTATTTT.

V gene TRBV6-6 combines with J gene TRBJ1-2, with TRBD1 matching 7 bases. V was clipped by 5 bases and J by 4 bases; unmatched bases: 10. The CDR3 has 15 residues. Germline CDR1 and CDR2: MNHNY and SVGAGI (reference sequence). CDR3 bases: TGTGCCAGCAGTCAGTCGGGGACAGTCGGCTATGGCTACACCTTC. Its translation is CASSQSGTVGYGYTF.

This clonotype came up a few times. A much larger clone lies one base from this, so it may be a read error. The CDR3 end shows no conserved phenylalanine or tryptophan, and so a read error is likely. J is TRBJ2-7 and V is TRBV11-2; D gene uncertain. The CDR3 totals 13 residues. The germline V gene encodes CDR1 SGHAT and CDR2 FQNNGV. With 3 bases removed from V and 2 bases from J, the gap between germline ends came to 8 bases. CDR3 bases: TGTGCCAGCAGCTTTGGGTTTACCTACGAGCAGTACCTC. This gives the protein CASSFGFTYEQYL.

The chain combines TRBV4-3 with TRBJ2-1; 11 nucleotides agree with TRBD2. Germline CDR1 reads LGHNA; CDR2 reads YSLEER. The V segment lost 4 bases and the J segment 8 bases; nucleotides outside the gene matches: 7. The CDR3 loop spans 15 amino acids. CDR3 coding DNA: TGCGCCAGCAGCCTAGCGGGAGGGCGGAGGGATGAGCAGTTCTTC. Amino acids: CASSLAGGRRDEQFF.

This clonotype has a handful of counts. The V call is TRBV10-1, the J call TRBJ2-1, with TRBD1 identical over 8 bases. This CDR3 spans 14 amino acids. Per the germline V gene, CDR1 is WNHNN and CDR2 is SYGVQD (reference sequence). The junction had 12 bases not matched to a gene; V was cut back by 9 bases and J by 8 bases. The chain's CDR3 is CASSPGQAPYEQFF. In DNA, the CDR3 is TGCGCCAGTTCACCGGGACAGGCTCCCTATGAGCAGTTCTTC.

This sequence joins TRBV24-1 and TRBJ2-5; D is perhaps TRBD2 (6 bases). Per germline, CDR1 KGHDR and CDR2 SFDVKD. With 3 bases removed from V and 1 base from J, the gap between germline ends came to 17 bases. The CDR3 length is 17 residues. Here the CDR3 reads CATSDPSREAGQETQYF. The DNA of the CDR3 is TGTGCCACCAGTGATCCCTCCCGGGAAGCGGGCCAAGAGACCCAGTACTTC.

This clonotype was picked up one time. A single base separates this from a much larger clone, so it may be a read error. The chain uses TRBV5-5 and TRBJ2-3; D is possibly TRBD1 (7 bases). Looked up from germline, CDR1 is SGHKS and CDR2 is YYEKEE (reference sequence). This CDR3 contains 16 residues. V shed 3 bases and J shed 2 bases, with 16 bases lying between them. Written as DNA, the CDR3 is TGTGCCAGCAGCTGGGGGGACAGCGGGCCCACAGATACGCAGTATTTT. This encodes CASSWGDSGPTDTQYF.

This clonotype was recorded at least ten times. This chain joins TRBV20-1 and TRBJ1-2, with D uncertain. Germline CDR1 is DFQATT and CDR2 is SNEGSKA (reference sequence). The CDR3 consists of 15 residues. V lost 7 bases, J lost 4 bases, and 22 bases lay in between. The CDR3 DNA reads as TGCAGTGGAGACCCTATCCGGGATTCTCCCTATGGCTACACCTTC. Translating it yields CSGDPIRDSPYGYTF.

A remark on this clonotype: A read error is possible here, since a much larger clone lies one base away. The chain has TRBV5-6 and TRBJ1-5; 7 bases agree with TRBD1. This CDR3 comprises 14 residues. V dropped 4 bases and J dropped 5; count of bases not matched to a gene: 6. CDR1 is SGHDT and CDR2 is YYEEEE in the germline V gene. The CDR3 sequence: CASSEGQDDQPQHF. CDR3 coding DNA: TGTGCCAGCAGCGAAGGACAGGACGATCAGCCCCAGCATTTT.

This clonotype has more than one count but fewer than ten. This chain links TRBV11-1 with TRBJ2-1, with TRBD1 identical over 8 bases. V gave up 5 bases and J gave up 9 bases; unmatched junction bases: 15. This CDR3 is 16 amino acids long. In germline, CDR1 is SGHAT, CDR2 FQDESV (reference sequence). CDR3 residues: CASSQGASARFGEQFF. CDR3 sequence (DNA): TGTGCCAGCAGCCAGGGGGCTAGCGCGAGGTTTGGTGAGCAGTTCTTC.

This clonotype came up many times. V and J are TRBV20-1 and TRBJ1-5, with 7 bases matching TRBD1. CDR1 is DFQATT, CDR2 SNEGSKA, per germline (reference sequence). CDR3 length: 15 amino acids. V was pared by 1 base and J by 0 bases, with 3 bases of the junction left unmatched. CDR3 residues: CSARGQGNSNQPQHF. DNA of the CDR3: TGCAGTGCTAGAGGACAGGGAAATAGCAATCAGCCCCAGCATTTT.

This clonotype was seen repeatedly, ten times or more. This CDR3 is CASSQEQGFYGYTF. CDR3 nucleotide sequence: TGTGCCAGTAGTCAGGAACAGGGGTTCTATGGCTACACCTTC. This chain uses TRBV19 with TRBJ1-2, with 7 bases lining up with TRBD1. Trimming took 5 bases from V and 4 from J; bases not matched to a gene: 7. The CDR3 length is 14 residues. CDR1 and CDR2 (germline): LNHDA, SQIVND (reference sequence).

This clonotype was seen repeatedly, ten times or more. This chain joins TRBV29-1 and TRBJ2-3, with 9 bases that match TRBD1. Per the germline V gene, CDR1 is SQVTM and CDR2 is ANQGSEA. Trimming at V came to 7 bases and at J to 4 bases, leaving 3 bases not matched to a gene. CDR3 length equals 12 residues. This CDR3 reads CSGGTGSDTQYF. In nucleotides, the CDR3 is TGCAGCGGAGGGACAGGGTCAGATACGCAGTATTTT.

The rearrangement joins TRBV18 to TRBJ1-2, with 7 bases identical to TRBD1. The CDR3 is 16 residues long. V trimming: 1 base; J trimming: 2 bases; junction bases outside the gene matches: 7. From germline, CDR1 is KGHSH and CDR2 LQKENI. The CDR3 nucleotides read TGTGCCAGCTCACCACAAGAAGGGGGCGCCAACTATGGCTACACCTTC. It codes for CASSPQEGGANYGYTF.